This T cell receptor beta chain was captured by sequencing in a study of graft-versus-host responses after intestinal transplantation. Assay used: immunoSEQ multiplex PCR; TCRdb lists only in-frame clones, some missing. The sample lists tens of thousands of clones, around 80% occurring once. CDR3 size: 18 residues. J lost 1 base, V lost 0 bases, and 10 bases had no gene match. Germline V gives CDR1 SGHRS, CDR2 YFSETQ. A few counts support this clone. Its antigen is as yet unknown. The chain has TRBV5-1 and TRBJ2-3; 8 bases match TRBD2. The TCR originated in a human donor who was the organ donor for an intestinal transplant. The material sequenced was unstimulated CD8+ T cells sorted from spleen or lymph node cells, taken before transplant. The CDR3 nucleotides are TGCGCCAGCAGCTTGGAAGTATGGGCGGGGGGACGCACAGATACGCAGTATTTT. It is translated as CASSLEVWAGGRTDTQYF.